The rows below give T cell receptor beta chains drawn from one sample of a study of a mutant IDH1 vaccine in newly diagnosed glioma. The antigens of these receptors remain unknown. Some clones are missing from TCRdb's copy, which holds only in-frame ones; the method was immunoSEQ multiplex PCR. The sample lists around 24,000 clones, around 79% occurring once. The sample consisted of PBMCs, taken from a glioma patient whose treatment included an IDH1 peptide vaccine. The receptor set was obtained from a man in his forties or fifties with glioma. Each CDR3 is given with its conserved first and last residue. A D gene is named only where the DNA matches it firmly. Clone size is not always given. Where it is, it says once, few, many or a class for expanded clones.

j_gene | abundance | d_gene | v_gene | CDR3nt | CDR3aa
TRBJ1-1 | . | . | TRBV28 | TGTGCCAGCAATTCCTTAGGACGGGGGTTAACTGAAGCTTTCTTT | CASNSLGRGLTEAFF
TRBJ2-1 | . | . | TRBV10-2 | TGCGCCAGCAGTGCCCGTTCTAGCGTGGCCTACAATGAGCAGTTCTTC | CASSARSSVAYNEQFF
TRBJ2-1 | . | . | TRBV2 | TGTGCCAGCAGTGGTGCAGCATACAATGAGCAGTTCTTC | CASSGAAYNEQFF
TRBJ2-1 | . | . | TRBV6-1 | TGTGCCAGCAGTGAAGCTTCGGCCGCCTACAATGAGCAGTTCTTC | CASSEASAAYNEQFF
TRBJ1-4 | few | TRBD1 | TRBV7-2 | TGTGCCAGCAGCATTGCCCGGACAGGGGCCAATGAAAAACTGTTTTTT | CASSIARTGANEKLFF
TRBJ1-4 | . | . | TRBV5-1 | TGCGCCAGCAGCTCCGGAAGAGGTAATGAAAAACTGTTTTTT | CASSSGRGNEKLFF
TRBJ2-4 | . | TRBD1 | TRBV6-5 | TGTGCCAGCAGAGCGCCGGGACAGCAAAACATTCAGTACTTC | CASRAPGQQNIQYF
TRBJ2-5 | . | TRBD1 | TRBV19 | TGTGCCAGTAGTGTCAGACAGGGGGGTCAAGAGACCCAGTACTTC | CASSVRQGGQETQYF
TRBJ1-1 | . | . | TRBV14 | TGTGCCAGCAGCCAAGATTTTGGGGAGATGAACACTGAAGCTTTCTTT | CASSQDFGEMNTEAFF
TRBJ2-3 | . | TRBD2 | TRBV7-2 | TGTGCCAGCAGCCATCTAGCGGCCACAGATACGCAGTATTTT | CASSHLAATDTQYF
TRBJ1-2 | once | . | TRBV27 | TGTGCCAGCAGTCCCAAGACGGGAGGCTACACCTTC | CASSPKTGGYTF
TRBJ1-3 | once | . | TRBV7-7 | TGTGCCAGCAGCTTAGCGGCAGGGGCTGGAAACACCATATATTTT | CASSLAAGAGNTIYF
TRBJ2-3 | . | . | TRBV14 | TGTGCCAGCAGCCAAGATCCCCAGTCAGATACGCAGTATTTT | CASSQDPQSDTQYF
TRBJ2-1 | . | . | TRBV28 | TGTGCCAGCAGTCCGTCGGTCGGGAATGAGCAGTTCTTC | CASSPSVGNEQFF
TRBJ2-7 | . | . | TRBV9 | TGTGCCAGCAGCGTAGATGAAGGGGCCTACGAGCAGTACTTC | CASSVDEGAYEQYF
TRBJ2-6 | . | . | TRBV6-4 | TGTGCCAGCAGTGACGGAGGGGGCGCTGGGGCCAACGTCCTGACTTTC | CASSDGGGAGANVLTF
TRBJ2-7 | . | TRBD2 | TRBV6-6 | TGTGCCAGCAGTTACTATAGCGGGAGAAGGAACGAGCAGTACTTC | CASSYYSGRRNEQYF
TRBJ1-1 | . | . | TRBV4-1 | TGCGCCAGCAGCCTGGGGGGACGGTTGAACACTGAAGCTTTCTTT | CASSLGGRLNTEAFF
TRBJ2-7 | . | TRBD2 | TRBV5-6 | TGTGCCAGCAGCCCTAGCGGGAGAACCTCCGAGCAGTACTTC | CASSPSGRTSEQYF
TRBJ2-1 | once | . | TRBV5-1 | TGCGCCAGCATGGTGGCGACGTGGGTCCCCACTCACAATGAGCAGTTCTTC | CASMVATWVPTHNEQFF
TRBJ2-7 | once | . | TRBV28 | TGTGCCAGCAGTTTTTTCCGTGAGCAGTACTTC | CASSFFREQYF
TRBJ2-1 | . | TRBD2 | TRBV6-4 | TGTGCCAGCAGTGACCCACTAGCGGGAGGATACAATGAGCAGTTCTTC | CASSDPLAGGYNEQFF
TRBJ1-2 | . | . | TRBV6-5 | TGTGCCAGCAGTTACTCGGGGGGTTCGGTTGGCTACACCTTC | CASSYSGGSVGYTF
TRBJ1-2 | . | . | TRBV18 | TGTGCCAGCTCAGAGGGGGGATCCTATGGCTACACCTTC | CASSEGGSYGYTF
TRBJ2-2 | . | . | TRBV19 | TGTGCCAGTAGTATAGATCTCGGGCAGGGGCTACCAAACACCGGGGAGCTGTTTTTT | CASSIDLGQGLPNTGELFF
TRBJ2-3 | . | TRBD2 | TRBV5-1 | TGCGCCAGCAGCTGGGCGGGGGGCGCCTCTACAGATACGCAGTATTTT | CASSWAGGASTDTQYF
TRBJ2-1 | . | . | TRBV5-1 | TGCGCCAGCAGCTTGGCACAGTTGTCCTACAATGAGCAGTTCTTC | CASSLAQLSYNEQFF
TRBJ1-5 | . | . | TRBV19 | TGTGCCAGTAGTCCCCAGGGGACCGTCGTACCGAATCCCCAGCATTTT | CASSPQGTVVPNPQHF
TRBJ2-2 | . | . | TRBV11-2 | TGTGCCAGCAGCTTAGTAGGAGGGTATACCGGGGAGCTGTTTTTT | CASSLVGGYTGELFF
TRBJ2-7 | . | . | TRBV7-9 | TGTGCCAGCAGCTTAGGTACCACAGGGACGGAAAACGAGCAGTACTTC | CASSLGTTGTENEQYF
TRBJ1-6 | . | TRBD1 | TRBV18 | TGTGCCAGCTCCCAACAGGGGTCGAATTCACCCCTCCACTTT | CASSQQGSNSPLHF
TRBJ1-1 | . | . | TRBV5-1 | TGCGCCAGCAGCTGGGGGAACACTGAAGCTTTCTTT | CASSWGNTEAFF
TRBJ2-3 | . | . | TRBV5-8 | TGTGCCAGCAGCCCGACGGTGGTAACAGATACGCAGTATTTT | CASSPTVVTDTQYF
TRBJ1-5 | . | . | TRBV10-1 | TGCGCCAGCAGTTCCGCCACGGGCCAGCCCCAGCATTTT | CASSSATGQPQHF
TRBJ1-2 | . | TRBD1 | TRBV6-1 | TGTGCCAGCCGGGACAGGGGGCTTGGCTACACCTTC | CASRDRGLGYTF
TRBJ2-5 | . | . | TRBV7-2 | TGTGCCAGCAGCTTTGGGGGGCGGGAGACCCAGTACTTC | CASSFGGRETQYF
TRBJ1-5 | . | . | TRBV28 | TGTGCCAGCAGAACAGCCAATCAGCCCCAGCATTTT | CASRTANQPQHF
TRBJ2-1 | . | . | TRBV28 | TGTGCCCATTCGGGAGTAGGGTCCTACAATGAGCAGTTCTTC | CAHSGVGSYNEQFF
TRBJ2-2 | . | TRBD2 | TRBV7-8 | TGTGCCAGCAGCGCTATACTAGCGGGAGCGAACACCGGGGAGCTGTTTTTT | CASSAILAGANTGELFF
TRBJ2-2 | once | . | TRBV5-4 | TGTGCCAGCAGTTCGGCCCTAGGAGTCACCGGGGAGCTGTTTTTT | CASSSALGVTGELFF
TRBJ1-1 | . | . | TRBV6-1 | TGTGCCAGCAGCCACTCGACAGAACGGACTGAAGCTTTCTTT | CASSHSTERTEAFF
TRBJ1-1 | . | . | TRBV18 | TGTGCCACCTCCACCGGGGGGGACACTGAAGCTTTCTTT | CATSTGGDTEAFF
TRBJ2-5 | once | TRBD2 | TRBV7-2 | TGTGCCAGCAGCTCCCGTGGACTAGCGGACAGCCAAGAGACCCAGTACTTC | CASSSRGLADSQETQYF
TRBJ1-5 | . | . | TRBV7-8 | TGTGCCAGCAGCTTAGGCGGGGGGCGCAATCAGCCCCAGCATTTT | CASSLGGGRNQPQHF
TRBJ2-5 | . | TRBD2 | TRBV4-1 | TGCGCCAGCAGCCAAGGGACTAGCGGGAGAGAGACCCAGTACTTC | CASSQGTSGRETQYF
TRBJ2-1 | . | TRBD2 | TRBV19 | TGTGCCAGTAGTATAGGAACTAGCGGGAGTATGGATGAGCAGTTCTTC | CASSIGTSGSMDEQFF
TRBJ2-6 | . | . | TRBV4-2 | TGTGCCAGCAGCCCCTCTAAGGGAACCTCTGGGGCCAACGTCCTGACTTTC | CASSPSKGTSGANVLTF
TRBJ1-1 | . | TRBD1 | TRBV6-5 | TGTGCCAGCAGCCTACGCTACAGGGGTACCACTGAAGCTTTCTTT | CASSLRYRGTTEAFF
TRBJ2-1 | . | TRBD2 | TRBV6-1 | TGTGCCAGCGAGCGGGAGAGGCAAGGTGAGCAGTTCTTC | CASERERQGEQFF
TRBJ2-1 | . | . | TRBV27 | TGTGCCAGCAGTTTTGACTCCTACAATGAGCAGTTCTTC | CASSFDSYNEQFF
TRBJ1-2 | once | . | TRBV16 | TGTGCCAGCAGCCAATCGTCGGGAACCAGCGGCTACACCTTC | CASSQSSGTSGYTF
TRBJ2-1 | once | . | TRBV12-2 | TGTGCAAGTCGCTTGCCCGGGACTAACTACAATGAGCAGTTCTTC | CASRLPGTNYNEQFF
TRBJ1-5 | . | . | TRBV30 | TGTGCCTGGAGTGGGGGGGTGAGCAATCAGCCCCAGCATTTT | CAWSGGVSNQPQHF
TRBJ2-5 | . | TRBD2 | TRBV5-1 | TGCGCCAGCAGCTTGGGGTTAGCGGGAGGCTCCCGGGAGACCCAGTACTTC | CASSLGLAGGSRETQYF
TRBJ2-3 | few | TRBD2 | TRBV7-8 | TGTGCCAGCACCGCCAGACCGGAGCGGGAGCTGGATACGCAGTATTTT | CASTARPERELDTQYF
TRBJ2-1 | . | TRBD2 | TRBV7-9 | TGTGCCAGCAGCCTTTGGGAGGGGCAGTTCTTC | CASSLWEGQFF
TRBJ2-1 | . | . | TRBV19 | TGTGCCAGTAGCACTCAGACAGCGGGTGAGCAGTTCTTC | CASSTQTAGEQFF
TRBJ1-6 | . | . | TRBV6-5 | TGTGCCAGCAGTTTAAATCAGGGTCTAAATTCACCCCTCCACTTT | CASSLNQGLNSPLHF
TRBJ2-2 | . | TRBD1 | TRBV25-1 | TGTGCCAGCAGTGAATGGGGACAGGGTTTCACCGGGGAGCTGTTTTTT | CASSEWGQGFTGELFF
TRBJ2-5 | . | TRBD1 | TRBV5-1 | TGCGCCAGCAGCTTGGAGACAGGGACAGTCCAGTACTTC | CASSLETGTVQYF